The T cell receptor (beta chain) under discussion was sequenced for a study of technical replicates of blood from a handful of donors (dated by TCRdb to 2015 to 2018). To prepare the library, the immunoSEQ multiplex PCR assay was applied. In TCRdb, the immuneACCESS table is reduced to in-frame sequences with V and J assigned. These tables do not hold every clone; where another copy was compared, an unresolved V gene accounts for under half, and the others remain unexplained. In all, the sample holds 84,000 or so clones, and roughly 93% of those were seen once. In total, the top ten clones hold 0.2% to 0.25% of the sample. With respect to this clone: The antigen this receptor binds is unknown. The input lacks base qualities; no much larger clone sits a single base away.

The CDR3 contains 16 residues, cysteine and phenylalanine counted. Just CDR3 DNA is preserved here, 48 bases in frame from base 1. V ends up 4 bases short and J 6 bases short, with an unmatched junction base count of 10. For CDR1 and CDR2, the germline V gene (reference sequence) lists SEHNR and FQNEAQ. The sequenced material came from T cells isolated from PBMCs. Here the chain combines TRBV7-9 and TRBJ2-1; a stretch of 9 junction bases matches TRBD2. The clonotype was recovered from a human donor in good health. The CDR3 reads CASSSYSGGHGNEQFF. The bases read TGTGCCAGCAGCTCGTACAGCGGGGGGCATGGCAATGAGCAGTTCTTC. The entire variable domain, with the stretches around the CDR3 drawn from the reference TRBV7-9 and TRBJ2-1 proteins, is DTGVSQNPRHKITKRGQNVTFRCDPISEHNRLYWYRQTLGQGPEFLTYFQNEAQLEKSRLLSDRFSAERPKGSFSTLEIQRTEQGDSAMYLCASSSYSGGHGNEQFFGPGTRLTVL.